A selection of T cell receptor beta chains follows, all from one sample in a study of OX40 agonist ivuxolimab in advanced cancers. Using immunoSEQ multiplex PCR, the repertoire was profiled, and TCRdb retains in-frame clones only, with some absent. The table has roughly 50,000 clones, around 77% seen once. Sequenced here: CD4+ or CD8+ T cells sorted from blood, sampled in a trial of the OX40 agonist ivuxolimab. All receptors come from an adult with an advanced solid tumor such as melanoma, head and neck, liver or kidney cancer. CDR3s include the opening cysteine and the closing phenylalanine or tryptophan. A D gene is named only where the DNA matches it firmly.

D gene: -
V gene: TRBV2
J gene: TRBJ1-5
CDR3 protein: CASSRTYYSNQPQHF

D gene: TRBD2
V gene: TRBV6-4
J gene: TRBJ2-3
CDR3 protein: CASSRTSGNTDTQYF

D gene: -
V gene: TRBV2
J gene: TRBJ1-1
CDR3 protein: CASKGTSRNTEAFF

D gene: -
V gene: TRBV11-3
J gene: TRBJ2-1
CDR3 protein: CASSARGAGGHNEQFF

D gene: TRBD1
V gene: TRBV28
J gene: TRBJ2-7
CDR3 protein: CASQLPGQGSGEQYF

D gene: TRBD1
V gene: TRBV18
J gene: TRBJ1-5
CDR3 protein: CASSLGQGAYSNQPQHF

D gene: TRBD2
V gene: TRBV19
J gene: TRBJ2-1
CDR3 protein: CASRKRGYNEQFF

D gene: -
V gene: TRBV28
J gene: TRBJ2-7
CDR3 protein: CASSSYRDEQYF

D gene: -
V gene: TRBV9
J gene: TRBJ2-4
CDR3 protein: CASSVGGPENIQYF

D gene: -
V gene: TRBV7-2
J gene: TRBJ2-3
CDR3 protein: CASSLVSGKRADTQYF

D gene: -
V gene: TRBV18
J gene: TRBJ1-1
CDR3 protein: CASSRGTGNTEAFF

D gene: TRBD1
V gene: TRBV15
J gene: TRBJ2-7
CDR3 protein: CATSRSGTGAFLSF

D gene: -
V gene: TRBV25-1
J gene: TRBJ1-1
CDR3 protein: CASSDRGRGTEAFF